Below, 14 T cell receptor beta chains from the same sample are listed, as sequenced in a study of blood T cell repertoires in COVID-19. Produced via immunoSEQ multiplex PCR; TCRdb's table is partial and in-frame only. The repertoire consists of 200,000 to 300,000 clones, with 75% to 90% occurring once and the leading ten covering roughly 2%. Sequencing was done on a sample of peripheral blood. Receptors were obtained from a man aged 30 to 45 with active or convalescent COVID-19.

The chain uses TRBV29-1 and TRBJ2-2; 8 bases align to TRBD2. Germline loops: CDR1 SQVTM, CDR2 ANQGSEA. V was clipped by 7 bases and J by 5 bases; unmatched bases: 12. The CDR3 is made up of 15 amino acids. CDR3 in DNA: TGCAGCGCCACCGGGGGGGCTGTAGGAACCGGGGAGCTGTTTTTT. Translated: CSATGGAVGTGELFF.

The chain couples TRBV7-2 to TRBJ2-3; no clear D gene. The length of the CDR3 is 15 residues. CDR1 is SGHTA and CDR2 is FQGNSA in the germline V gene. Between the trimmed V and J ends, which lost 4 bases and 0 bases, there was a span of 11 bases. The CDR3 region is CASSSTVTSTDTQYF. DNA of the CDR3: TGTGCCAGCAGCTCGACTGTAACTAGCACAGATACGCAGTATTTT.

The chain recombines TRBV4-1 with TRBJ1-4; 11 nucleotides agree with TRBD1. This CDR3 has 15 residues. Germline CDR1 is MGHRA and CDR2 is YSYEKL. Unmatched junction bases numbered 3, after V lost 2 bases and J lost 7 bases. The DNA for the CDR3 is TGCGCCAGCAGCCAATCCGGGACAGGGGGTGAAAAACTGTTTTTT. Translating gives CASSQSGTGGEKLFF.

The chain carries TRBV4-1 and TRBJ1-2; 8 nucleotides agree with TRBD1. Germline trimming cut 6 bases from V and 7 bases from J; bases unmatched to any gene: 10. CDR3 length: 14 residues. Germline lookup yields CDR1 MGHRA and CDR2 YSYEKL. CDR3 nucleotide sequence: TGCGCCAGCAGACACGTGGGAGACAGGGGTGGCTACACCTTC. Amino acids: CASRHVGDRGGYTF.

Here the CDR3 reads CASSLATSGGQETQYF. The CDR3 DNA sequence: TGTGCCAGCAGCTTAGCGACTAGCGGGGGTCAAGAGACCCAGTACTTC. The rearrangement links TRBV7-9 to TRBJ2-5; 12 positions match TRBD2. This CDR3 has 16 residues. Germline assignment: CDR1 SEHNR and CDR2 FQNEAQ (reference sequence). V shed 0 bases, J shed 2 bases, and the junction held 1 base outside the gene matches.

This chain links TRBV6-4 with TRBJ1-6, with D perhaps TRBD1 (5 bases). Trimming pared 6 bases from V and 4 bases from J, leaving 10 bases between. Germline values: CDR1 MRHNA, CDR2 SNTAGT. The CDR3 spans 14 residues. The CDR3 coding sequence is TGTGCCAGCAGCGAGACAGTGTATAATTCACCCCTCCACTTT. This sequence encodes CASSETVYNSPLHF.

V usage is TRBV5-4 and J usage is TRBJ2-7; a possible D gene is TRBD2 (6 bases). Germline loops: CDR1 SGHNT, CDR2 YYREEE (reference sequence). This CDR3 comprises 14 residues. The germline V and J ends were trimmed by 6 bases and 1 base, with 14 bases remaining between them. The CDR3 bases are TGTGCCAGCACCGGGACCGCGGGGTCCTACGAGCAGTACTTC. This gives the protein CASTGTAGSYEQYF.

The J gene is TRBJ1-2, the V gene TRBV18; 8 bases match TRBD1. Germline V gene sequence: CDR1 KGHSH, CDR2 LQKENI. The CDR3 runs to 14 residues. The V gene end was trimmed by 3 bases and the J gene end by 8 bases; junction bases not matched to a gene: 8. CDR3 in DNA: TGTGCCAGCTCACCCTCGGGACAGGACTGGGGCTACACCTTC. Translated, it gives CASSPSGQDWGYTF. Filled out from reference TRBV18 and TRBJ1-2, the complete variable domain reads NAGVMQNPRHLVRRRGQEARLRCSPMKGHSHVYWYRQLPEEGLKFMVYLQKENIIDESGMPKERFSAEFPKEGPSILRIQQVVRGDSAAYFCASSPSGQDWGYTFGSGTRLTVV.

The chain combines TRBV7-2 with TRBJ1-2; D gene ambiguous. The CDR3 spans 13 residues. The germline V gene encodes CDR1 SGHTA and CDR2 FQGNSA. V lost 5 bases and J 7 bases, leaving 14 bases between the germline ends. The CDR3 nucleotides read TGTGCCAGCAGCGTTTCGCGCGAGGGTGGCTACACCTTC. Translating gives CASSVSREGGYTF.

The V call is TRBV11-3, the J call TRBJ2-3; tentatively, D is TRBD1 (5 bases). The length of the CDR3 is 15 residues. V shed 5 bases and J shed 3 bases, with 15 bases lying between them. Germline loops: CDR1 SGHNT, CDR2 YENEEA. The CDR3 protein is CASSEARTLTDTQYF. Here the CDR3 DNA reads TGTGCCAGCAGCGAGGCTCGGACATTAACAGATACGCAGTATTTT.

Note on this clone: The sample carries other DNA sequences with the same CDR3. The chain joins TRBV2 to TRBJ2-3, with 7 positions matching TRBD2. V lost 8 bases to trimming and J lost 0 bases; unmatched junction nucleotides: 5. CDR1 is SNHLY, CDR2 FYNNEI, per germline. The CDR3 runs 14 residues. The CDR3 DNA reads TGTGCCAGCGGCCGCGGGGGAAGCACAGATACGCAGTATTTT. Its protein product is CASGRGGSTDTQYF.

The J gene is TRBJ1-2, the V gene TRBV7-9, with D perhaps matching TRBD1 (6 bases). The CDR3 extends over 14 amino acids. Between the trimmed V and J ends, which lost 5 bases and 1 base, there was a span of 11 bases. The germline V gene encodes CDR1 SEHNR and CDR2 FQNEAQ (reference sequence). The CDR3 reads CASSQRGGNYGYTF. In DNA, the CDR3 is TGTGCCAGCAGCCAAAGGGGGGGTAACTATGGCTACACCTTC.

The table lists this clone with a count of one. The rearrangement uses TRBV3-1 (or the pseudogene TRBV3-2) and TRBJ1-1, with unresolved D. V shed 4 bases and J shed 2 bases, with 11 bases lying between them. The germline gives CDR1 LGHDT, CDR2 YNNKEL (reference sequence). The CDR3 has 14 amino acids. This CDR3 is CASSRGVLNTEAFF. In DNA form, the CDR3 reads TGTGCCAGCAGCCGAGGAGTTCTAAACACTGAAGCTTTCTTT.

The chain links TRBV27 to TRBJ2-7, with 11 nucleotides matching TRBD2. The CDR3 runs to 15 residues. V gave up 5 bases and J gave up 2 bases; unmatched junction bases: 5. The germline V gene has CDR1 MNHEY and CDR2 SMNVEV (reference sequence). CDR3 coding DNA: TGTGCCAGCAGTATAGCGGGGGGGCTCACCTACGAGCAGTACTTC. Translated: CASSIAGGLTYEQYF.